The rows below give T cell receptor beta chains drawn from one sample of a study of blood T cell repertoires in COVID-19. The method was immunoSEQ multiplex PCR; TCRdb's version includes in-frame clones alone and lacks a portion of them. The sample carries roughly 330,000 clones, 70% to 90% recorded once. The sequencing sample was made of PBMCs or T cells enriched from blood (not recorded which). These receptors originate from a woman in her twenties or thirties who had recovered from COVID-19. Each CDR3 is given with its conserved first and last residue. Fields, in order: V gene, clone size, D gene, J gene, CDR3 protein, CDR3 DNA. The D gene is left open where the match is weak. Not every row has a clone size; where given, it reads once, few, many or a size class.

v_call: TRBV30; clone_size: NA; d_call: TRBD2; j_call: TRBJ2-3; cdr3_aa: CACFCFFGGAVKGPDTQYF; cdr3_nt: TGTGCCTGTTTTTGTTTCTTCGGGGGGGCCGTCAAGGGCCCAGATACGCAGTATTTT
v_call: TRBV5-4; clone_size: NA; d_call: NA; j_call: TRBJ2-1; cdr3_aa: CATPGARNEQFF; cdr3_nt: TGTGCCACTCCGGGTGCACGCAATGAGCAGTTCTTC
v_call: TRBV19; clone_size: NA; d_call: NA; j_call: TRBJ1-3; cdr3_aa: CASRVASLSGNTIYF; cdr3_nt: TGTGCCAGTAGAGTCGCAAGCCTCTCTGGAAACACCATATATTTT
v_call: TRBV21-1; clone_size: once; d_call: NA; j_call: TRBJ2-7; cdr3_aa: CASREGGMTPISYEQYF; cdr3_nt: TGTGCCAGCAGAGAGGGGGGGATGACACCTATCTCCTACGAGCAGTACTTC
v_call: TRBV5-5; clone_size: NA; d_call: TRBD1; j_call: TRBJ1-5; cdr3_aa: CASSPGQYSNQPQHF; cdr3_nt: TGTGCCAGCAGCCCGGGACAGTATAGCAATCAGCCCCAGCATTTT
v_call: TRBV28; clone_size: once; d_call: TRBD1; j_call: TRBJ1-2; cdr3_aa: CASSPAGTGWSGYTF; cdr3_nt: TGTGCCAGCAGTCCAGCCGGGACAGGGTGGAGTGGCTACACCTTC
v_call: TRBV5-1; clone_size: few; d_call: NA; j_call: TRBJ2-1; cdr3_aa: CASSPYGRGNEQFF; cdr3_nt: TGCGCCAGCAGCCCCTATGGGCGGGGCAATGAGCAGTTCTTC
v_call: TRBV14; clone_size: once; d_call: NA; j_call: TRBJ1-2; cdr3_aa: CASSPQANYGYTF; cdr3_nt: TGTGCCAGCAGCCCCCAGGCTAACTATGGCTACACCTTC
v_call: TRBV5-4; clone_size: once; d_call: TRBD1; j_call: TRBJ1-1; cdr3_aa: CASSARQGTSTEAFF; cdr3_nt: TGTGCCAGCAGCGCGAGACAGGGCACCAGCACTGAAGCTTTCTTT
v_call: TRBV7-2; clone_size: few; d_call: NA; j_call: TRBJ1-5; cdr3_aa: CASNPDSNQPQHF; cdr3_nt: TGTGCCAGCAACCCAGATAGCAATCAGCCCCAGCATTTT
v_call: TRBV5-1; clone_size: NA; d_call: TRBD2; j_call: TRBJ2-1; cdr3_aa: CASRVAGGYNEQFF; cdr3_nt: TGCGCCAGCAGAGTAGCGGGGGGGTACAATGAGCAGTTCTTC
v_call: TRBV6-4; clone_size: NA; d_call: TRBD1; j_call: TRBJ1-1; cdr3_aa: CASSVPPGQGGRLTEAFF; cdr3_nt: TGTGCCAGCAGTGTCCCACCTGGACAGGGAGGGAGACTCACTGAAGCTTTCTTT
v_call: TRBV5-1; clone_size: NA; d_call: NA; j_call: TRBJ2-5; cdr3_aa: CASSQGNQETQYF; cdr3_nt: TGCGCCAGCAGCCAGGGGAACCAAGAGACCCAGTACTTC
v_call: TRBV5-1; clone_size: NA; d_call: TRBD2; j_call: TRBJ2-5; cdr3_aa: CASSHGTSGGAAQETQYF; cdr3_nt: TGCGCCAGCAGCCACGGGACTAGCGGGGGGGCCGCACAAGAGACCCAGTACTTC
v_call: TRBV5-1; clone_size: NA; d_call: TRBD1; j_call: TRBJ1-1; cdr3_aa: CASSFGTGLSEVAFF; cdr3_nt: TGCGCCAGCAGCTTTGGGACAGGCCTCTCAGAGGTAGCTTTCTTT
v_call: TRBV5-1; clone_size: NA; d_call: TRBD1; j_call: TRBJ2-2; cdr3_aa: CASSYDGQGDGTGELFF; cdr3_nt: TGCGCCAGCAGCTATGACGGACAGGGGGATGGCACCGGGGAGCTGTTTTTT
v_call: TRBV11-3; clone_size: NA; d_call: NA; j_call: TRBJ1-5; cdr3_aa: CASSLERGNNQPQHF; cdr3_nt: TGTGCCAGCAGCTTAGAAAGGGGTAACAATCAGCCCCAGCATTTT
v_call: TRBV9; clone_size: NA; d_call: TRBD2; j_call: TRBJ2-1; cdr3_aa: CASSVAGGGNEQFF; cdr3_nt: TGTGCCAGCAGCGTAGCGGGGGGGGGTAATGAGCAGTTCTTC
v_call: TRBV4-3; clone_size: NA; d_call: TRBD2; j_call: TRBJ2-1; cdr3_aa: CASSQDLGLAGGLSYNEQFF; cdr3_nt: TGCGCCAGCAGCCAAGATCTGGGACTAGCGGGGGGGCTTAGCTACAATGAGCAGTTCTTC
v_call: TRBV9; clone_size: NA; d_call: NA; j_call: TRBJ1-2; cdr3_aa: CASSVNSWGYTF; cdr3_nt: TGTGCCAGCAGCGTAAACAGCTGGGGCTACACCTTC
v_call: TRBV9; clone_size: few; d_call: NA; j_call: TRBJ1-1; cdr3_aa: CASSVWQGQGSEAFF; cdr3_nt: TGTGCCAGCAGCGTCTGGCAAGGGCAGGGTTCCGAAGCTTTCTTT
v_call: TRBV11-2; clone_size: NA; d_call: NA; j_call: TRBJ1-1; cdr3_aa: CASSSRGDFGTEAFF; cdr3_nt: TGTGCCAGCAGCTCCCGCGGGGACTTTGGGACTGAAGCTTTCTTT
v_call: TRBV5-1; clone_size: NA; d_call: TRBD1; j_call: TRBJ1-1; cdr3_aa: CASSPQYRGRTEAFF; cdr3_nt: TGCGCCAGCAGCCCCCAATACAGGGGGCGCACTGAAGCTTTCTTT
v_call: TRBV7-8; clone_size: NA; d_call: TRBD1; j_call: TRBJ2-7; cdr3_aa: CASSLAATGTYEQYF; cdr3_nt: TGTGCCAGCAGCTTAGCGGCGACAGGGACCTACGAGCAGTACTTC
v_call: TRBV10-3; clone_size: NA; d_call: NA; j_call: TRBJ1-5; cdr3_aa: CASSLPGSNQPQHF; cdr3_nt: TGTGCCTCATCACTTCCCGGGAGCAATCAGCCCCAGCATTTT
v_call: TRBV3-1/TRBV3-2; clone_size: few; d_call: NA; j_call: TRBJ2-1; cdr3_aa: CASRRDRSSYNEQFF; cdr3_nt: TGTGCCAGCAGACGTGACAGGAGCTCCTACAATGAGCAGTTCTTC
v_call: TRBV20-1; clone_size: NA; d_call: NA; j_call: TRBJ1-1; cdr3_aa: CSVDSFEAFF; cdr3_nt: TGCAGTGTAGACAGTTTCGAAGCTTTCTTT
v_call: TRBV6-4; clone_size: few; d_call: NA; j_call: TRBJ1-5; cdr3_aa: CASSDTAGENQPQHF; cdr3_nt: TGTGCCAGCAGTGACACGGCAGGGGAGAATCAGCCCCAGCATTTT
v_call: TRBV28; clone_size: NA; d_call: NA; j_call: TRBJ1-1; cdr3_aa: CASSFNSNTEAFF; cdr3_nt: TGTGCCAGCAGTTTCAATTCCAACACTGAAGCTTTCTTT
v_call: TRBV28; clone_size: NA; d_call: NA; j_call: TRBJ1-1; cdr3_aa: CASSFPGTEAFF; cdr3_nt: TGTGCCAGCAGTTTCCCCGGGACTGAAGCTTTCTTT
v_call: TRBV5-4; clone_size: NA; d_call: TRBD2; j_call: TRBJ2-5; cdr3_aa: CASSSEVGRGGAETQYF; cdr3_nt: TGTGCCAGCAGCTCCGAGGTCGGGCGGGGGGGCGCGGAGACCCAGTACTTC
v_call: TRBV2; clone_size: NA; d_call: TRBD1; j_call: TRBJ1-1; cdr3_aa: CASNGQGHGTEAFF; cdr3_nt: TGTGCCAGCAATGGACAGGGGCACGGCACTGAAGCTTTCTTT
v_call: TRBV19; clone_size: NA; d_call: TRBD2; j_call: TRBJ2-4; cdr3_aa: CASSSWTSGGGGDIQYF; cdr3_nt: TGTGCCAGTAGTTCTTGGACTAGCGGGGGCGGCGGGGACATTCAGTACTTC
v_call: TRBV7-9; clone_size: NA; d_call: TRBD1; j_call: TRBJ2-6; cdr3_aa: CASSRGQGVPGANVLTF; cdr3_nt: TGTGCCAGCAGCCGGGGACAGGGCGTCCCTGGGGCCAACGTCCTGACTTTC
v_call: TRBV7-2; clone_size: NA; d_call: NA; j_call: TRBJ1-1; cdr3_aa: CASSFFRESTEAFF; cdr3_nt: TGTGCCAGCAGCTTTTTCCGGGAGAGCACTGAAGCTTTCTTT
v_call: TRBV19; clone_size: few; d_call: NA; j_call: TRBJ1-4; cdr3_aa: CASSIDGTRDEKLFF; cdr3_nt: TGTGCCAGTAGTATAGACGGGACTAGGGATGAAAAACTGTTTTTT
v_call: TRBV10-3; clone_size: NA; d_call: NA; j_call: TRBJ2-3; cdr3_aa: CAISDPGSTDTQYF; cdr3_nt: TGTGCCATCAGTGACCCCGGTAGCACAGATACGCAGTATTTT
v_call: TRBV10-3; clone_size: NA; d_call: NA; j_call: TRBJ2-3; cdr3_aa: CATQSPLADTQYF; cdr3_nt: TGTGCCACCCAATCCCCCCTTGCGGATACGCAGTATTTT
v_call: TRBV11-2; clone_size: NA; d_call: NA; j_call: TRBJ1-5; cdr3_aa: CASSLTGDNQPQHF; cdr3_nt: TGTGCCAGCAGCTTAACAGGCGACAATCAGCCCCAGCATTTT
v_call: TRBV15; clone_size: NA; d_call: NA; j_call: TRBJ1-2; cdr3_aa: CATSRPTEIYGYTF; cdr3_nt: TGTGCCACCAGCAGACCAACAGAGATCTATGGCTACACCTTC
v_call: TRBV12-5; clone_size: NA; d_call: TRBD1; j_call: TRBJ1-1; cdr3_aa: CASGLGYRGSRNTEAFF; cdr3_nt: TGTGCTAGTGGTTTGGGGTACAGGGGTTCTAGGAACACTGAAGCTTTCTTT
v_call: TRBV7-8; clone_size: NA; d_call: TRBD1; j_call: TRBJ1-2; cdr3_aa: CASSPRQGPWNGYTF; cdr3_nt: TGTGCCAGCAGCCCCAGACAGGGGCCATGGAATGGCTACACCTTC
v_call: TRBV7-8; clone_size: NA; d_call: NA; j_call: TRBJ2-2; cdr3_aa: CASSLGPYTGELFF; cdr3_nt: TGTGCCAGCAGCTTAGGGCCTTACACCGGGGAGCTGTTTTTT
v_call: TRBV20-1; clone_size: NA; d_call: NA; j_call: TRBJ1-2; cdr3_aa: CSASKAGDNYGYTF; cdr3_nt: TGCAGTGCTAGTAAGGCGGGCGATAACTATGGCTACACCTTC
v_call: TRBV5-1; clone_size: once; d_call: NA; j_call: TRBJ1-6; cdr3_aa: CASSSLNSPLHF; cdr3_nt: TGCGCCAGCAGCTCGCTAAATTCACCCCTCCACTTT